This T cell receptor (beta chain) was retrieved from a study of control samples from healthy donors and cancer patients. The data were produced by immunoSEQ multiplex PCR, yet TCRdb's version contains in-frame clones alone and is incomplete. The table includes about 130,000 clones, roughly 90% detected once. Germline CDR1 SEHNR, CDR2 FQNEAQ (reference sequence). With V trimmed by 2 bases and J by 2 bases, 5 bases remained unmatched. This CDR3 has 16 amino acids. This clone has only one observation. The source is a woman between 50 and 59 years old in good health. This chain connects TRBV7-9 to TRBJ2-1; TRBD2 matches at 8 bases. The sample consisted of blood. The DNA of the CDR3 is TGTGCCAGCAGCTTACCCGGGAGGGAAGCCTACAATGAGCAGTTCTTC. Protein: CASSLPGREAYNEQFF.